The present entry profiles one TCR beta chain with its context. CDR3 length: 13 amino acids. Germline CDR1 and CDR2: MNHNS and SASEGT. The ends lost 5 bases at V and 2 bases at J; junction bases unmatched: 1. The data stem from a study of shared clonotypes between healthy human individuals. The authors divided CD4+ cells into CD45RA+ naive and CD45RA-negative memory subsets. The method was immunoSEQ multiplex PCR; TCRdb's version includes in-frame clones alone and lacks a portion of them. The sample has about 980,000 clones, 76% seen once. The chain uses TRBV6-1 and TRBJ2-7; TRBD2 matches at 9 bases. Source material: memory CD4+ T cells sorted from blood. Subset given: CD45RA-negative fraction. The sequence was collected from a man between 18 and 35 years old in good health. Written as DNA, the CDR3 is TGTGCCAGCAGTATAGCGGGGGCCTACGAGCAGTACTTC. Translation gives CASSIAGAYEQYF.